These 21 T cell receptor beta chains came from one sample sequenced in a study of T-cell memory formation after mild COVID-19. TCRdb recomputed calls from the 5' RACE reads with MiXCR, one row per CDR3 protein. The table records about half a million distinct CDR3 sequences, about 20% of them present only once. The sequenced sample was PBMCs or a T cell subset sorted from them (not recorded which). The source is an adult woman who had mild COVID-19 (a few samples of this study predate the infection). Cell type and time point are not known.

There are many counts of this clonotype. This chain uses TRBV15 with TRBJ1-6; no firm D call. V dropped 3 bases and J dropped 9 bases, with 18 bases sitting between them. The CDR3 extends over 16 amino acids. Germline V CDR1 and CDR2: LNHNV, YYDKDF (reference sequence). CDR3 amino acids: CATSRTDMAGSSPLHF. As DNA, the CDR3 is TGTGCCACCAGCAGGACCGATATGGCGGGGAGTTCACCCCTCCACTTT.

The rearrangement uses TRBV7-9 and TRBJ2-7; 10 bases map to TRBD2. The CDR3 has 16 residues. Trimming cost V 5 bases and J 5 bases; bases outside gene matches: 12. In germline, CDR1 is SEHNR, CDR2 FQNEAQ (reference sequence). The CDR3 loop is CASSPRGLAGAHEQYF. CDR3 nucleotide sequence: TGTGCCAGCAGCCCCAGGGGCCTAGCGGGAGCCCACGAGCAGTACTTC.

This rearrangement joins TRBV3-1 to TRBJ2-3; 7 bases map to TRBD2. This CDR3 comprises 18 residues. Losses at the gene ends were 0 bases for V and 2 bases for J; bases not matched to a gene: 11. CDR1 and CDR2 (germline): LGHDT, YNNKEL (reference sequence). Written as DNA, the CDR3 is TGTGCCAGCAGCCAAGATCTAGGTAGCGGGTCTTCCACAGATACGCAGTATTTT. Amino acids: CASSQDLGSGSSTDTQYF.

This clonotype was recorded a few times. The chain's CDR3 is CAISEPSNVQGKQFF. The CDR3 DNA reads as TGTGCCATCAGTGAGCCCAGCAACGTCCAGGGGAAGCAGTTCTTC. The chain recombines TRBV10-3 with TRBJ2-1, with D perhaps matching TRBD1 (6 bases). The CDR3 runs 15 residues. From germline, CDR1 is ENHRY and CDR2 SYGVKD. Trimming shortened V by 2 bases and J by 11 bases, and 19 bases separated the two germline ends.

V usage is TRBV20-1 and J usage is TRBJ2-3; D remains ambiguous. The germline V gene encodes CDR1 DFQATT and CDR2 SNEGSKA (reference sequence). The CDR3 is 10 residues long. V lost 6 bases and J 4 bases, leaving 5 bases between the germline ends. The CDR3 loop is CSASSDTQYF. CDR3 bases: TGCAGTGCGTCCTCAGATACGCAGTATTTT.

The genes are TRBV4-1 and TRBJ2-3, with D uncertain. The V end was cut by 4 bases, the J end by 0 bases, with 11 bases between. Germline values: CDR1 MGHRA, CDR2 YSYEKL. This CDR3 spans 15 amino acids. This CDR3 reads CASSPPLGSTDTQYF. DNA for the CDR3: TGCGCCAGCAGCCCCCCTCTGGGGAGCACAGATACGCAGTATTTT.

The chain employs TRBV20-1 and TRBJ2-1; D call uncertain. This CDR3 region has 12 residues. The ends were cut back, 5 bases at V and 5 bases at J, with 10 bases in the middle. CDR1 is DFQATT, CDR2 SNEGSKA, per germline (reference sequence). In nucleotides, the CDR3 is TGCAGTGCTCCGCGTGGGAACAATGAGCAGTTCTTC. Amino acid sequence: CSAPRGNNEQFF.

This sequence joins TRBV4-1 and TRBJ2-5; D call uncertain. The V end was cut by 1 base, the J end by 5 bases, with 17 bases between. The germline V gene encodes CDR1 MGHRA and CDR2 YSYEKL. The CDR3 has 16 amino acids. CDR3 DNA sequence: TGCGCCAGCAGCCAAGCGAGGACCCGCGGTGGGGAGACCCAGTACTTC. Protein sequence: CASSQARTRGGETQYF.

The chain couples TRBV4-2 to TRBJ2-4; 7 bases agree with TRBD1. After removal of 0 bases from V and 4 bases from J, the junction contained 6 bases not matched to a gene. Germline V CDR1 and CDR2: LGHNA, YNFKEQ. The CDR3 has 16 amino acids. The CDR3 protein is CASSQEADRRKNIQYF. DNA for the CDR3: TGTGCCAGCAGCCAAGAGGCGGACAGGAGGAAAAACATTCAGTACTTC.

Comments on this clonotype: The germline gene is not matched at one end of the junction; a read error may be the cause. The genes are TRBV5-1 and TRBJ2-1, with 8 bases aligning to TRBD1. Germline CDR1 is SGHRS and CDR2 is YFSETQ. This CDR3 has 13 residues. In nucleotides, the CDR3 is TGCGCCAGCAGTGGACAGGGCTACGATGAGCAGTTCTTC. Its protein is CASSGQGYDEQFF.

V gene TRBV7-9 combines with J gene TRBJ1-2, with 7 positions matching TRBD1. CDR1 and CDR2 (germline): SEHNR, FQNEAQ (reference sequence). Trimming took 2 bases from V and 2 from J; bases not matched to a gene: 8. This CDR3 region has 16 residues. Here the CDR3 reads CASSLLVQGSNYGYTF. The CDR3 coding sequence is TGTGCCAGCAGCTTACTGGTACAGGGGTCCAACTATGGCTACACCTTC. The variable domain in full, with the rest retrieved from reference TRBV7-9 and TRBJ1-2, is DTGVSQNPRHKITKRGQNVTFRCDPISEHNRLYWYRQTLGQGPEFLTYFQNEAQLEKSRLLSDRFSAERPKGSFSTLEIQRTEQGDSAMYLCASSLLVQGSNYGYTFGSGTRLTVV.

This clonotype was detected only once. V and J are TRBV7-3 and TRBJ2-1; D is undetermined. The germline gives CDR1 SGHTA, CDR2 FQGTGA. This CDR3 comprises 14 residues. Trimming removed 5 bases at V and 7 bases at J, with 15 bases between. CDR3 in amino acids: CASSPDATGNEQFF. In DNA form, the CDR3 reads TGTGCCAGCAGCCCAGATGCCACTGGGAATGAGCAGTTCTTC.

The chain couples TRBV2 to TRBJ1-5, with TRBD1 as a possible D gene (6 bases). CDR3 size: 14 residues. The germline V gene encodes CDR1 SNHLY and CDR2 FYNNEI. V shed 6 bases and J shed 7 bases, with 16 bases lying between them. Here the CDR3 reads CASSLQGGLQPQHF. CDR3 nucleotide sequence: TGTGCCAGCAGCCTACAAGGGGGGCTCCAGCCCCAGCATTTT.

V usage is TRBV5-4 and J usage is TRBJ2-5; 9 nucleotides align to TRBD1. Germline V gene data show CDR1 as SGHNT and CDR2 as YYREEE (reference sequence). After removal of 4 bases from V and 3 bases from J, the junction contained 4 bases not matched to a gene. There are 14 residues in the CDR3. The CDR3 DNA reads as TGTGCCAGCAGCCAAACAGGGGGCGAAGAGACCCAGTACTTC. This encodes CASSQTGGEETQYF.

The V gene is TRBV6-5, the J gene TRBJ1-1; D is unclear. V was shortened by 5 bases and J by 0 bases, with 7 bases between the two germline ends. The germline V gene has CDR1 MNHEY and CDR2 SVGAGI. CDR3 length: 13 residues. CDR3 DNA: TGTGCCAGCAGTACATCCATGAACACTGAAGCTTTCTTT. This gives the protein CASSTSMNTEAFF.

CDR3 DNA sequence: TGTGCCACCAGTGGGGCACGGTCCTACGAGCAGTACTTC. This codes for CATSGARSYEQYF. The rearrangement joins TRBV24-1 to TRBJ2-7; D uncertain. This CDR3 has 13 residues. The germline V gene has CDR1 KGHDR and CDR2 SFDVKD. Trimming stripped 5 bases from V and 1 base from J, with 8 bases between.

The V gene is TRBV13, the J gene TRBJ2-1; TRBD2 matches at 9 bases. With V trimmed by 5 bases and J by 0 bases, 14 bases remained unmatched. CDR1 is PRHDT, CDR2 FYEKMQ, per germline (reference sequence). CDR3 size: 19 residues. This CDR3 reads CASSAGGLAVRSSYNEQFF. CDR3 DNA sequence: TGTGCCAGCAGCGCGGGGGGGCTAGCGGTGAGGAGCTCCTACAATGAGCAGTTCTTC.

This clonotype was observed a few times. This sequence joins TRBV7-9 and TRBJ1-1; D gene unclear. The CDR3 loop spans 14 amino acids. Trimming pared 3 bases from V and 1 base from J, leaving 9 bases between. Germline V CDR1 and CDR2: SEHNR, FQNEAQ (reference sequence). CDR3 nucleotides: TGTGCCAGCAGCTTCCTACAGACGAACACTGAAGCTTTCTTT. Translating it yields CASSFLQTNTEAFF.

The sample holds a few counts of this clonotype. J is TRBJ1-2 and V is TRBV15; D unresolved. This CDR3 has 13 amino acids. V lost 0 bases, J lost 4 bases, and 6 bases lay in between. Per the germline V gene, CDR1 is LNHNV and CDR2 is YYDKDF (reference sequence). CDR3 amino acids: CATSREVGYGYTF. The CDR3 DNA follows: TGTGCCACCAGCAGAGAAGTTGGCTATGGCTACACCTTC.

Only a few counts were recorded for this clonotype. The chain is built from TRBV20-1 and TRBJ2-3; D may be TRBD2 (6 bases). Germline V lookup: CDR1 DFQATT, CDR2 SNEGSKA (reference sequence). The ends were cut back, 5 bases at V and 8 bases at J, with 23 bases in the middle. This CDR3 has 15 amino acids. In nucleotides, the CDR3 is TGCAGTGCTCTTCGCGGCGGGGCCATGGCGGGTACGCAGTATTTT. This codes for CSALRGGAMAGTQYF.

This clonotype was detected a few times. The J gene is TRBJ1-2, the V gene TRBV2; no clear D gene. V shed 8 bases and J shed 5 bases, with 15 bases lying between them. The germline V gene encodes CDR1 SNHLY and CDR2 FYNNEI. The CDR3 extends over 13 amino acids. The CDR3 region has the DNA TGTGCCAGCGACGGGGTCAGTGATTATGGCTACACCTTC. It encodes CASDGVSDYGYTF.